The 14 T cell receptor beta chains below come from one sample, sequenced in a study of blood T cell repertoires in COVID-19 (dated by TCRdb to about 2020). The protocol used for the library was the immunoSEQ multiplex PCR assay. Imported from immuneACCESS, the table was reduced by TCRdb to in-frame sequences with V and J called. These copies leave out some clones; in studies compared against another copy, an unresolved V gene accounts for under half, and the cause of the remainder is not known. The sample includes 68,000 or so clones, with 90% to 95% observed a single time. Together, the top ten hold just under 7.5% of the sample. The sequenced sample consisted of peripheral blood. The receptors originated from a man between 35 and 55 years old with COVID-19, enrolled during active disease.

The chain couples TRBV6-5 to TRBJ2-3; 10 nucleotides agree with TRBD2. V lost 8 bases and J lost 3; bases outside the gene matches: 8. The CDR3 is 15 residues long. The germline V gene encodes CDR1 MNHEY and CDR2 SVGAGI. In nucleotides, the CDR3 is TGTGCCAGCCTTCAGCGGGGGGGAAGTACAGATACGCAGTATTTT. It is translated as CASLQRGGSTDTQYF.

V gene TRBV6-5 combines with J gene TRBJ1-1; D call uncertain. Between the trimmed V and J ends, which lost 6 bases and 3 bases, there was a span of 11 bases. The germline CDR1 and CDR2 sequences are MNHEY and SVGAGI. The CDR3 spans 13 residues. The CDR3 loop is CASSRLSDTEAFF. As DNA, the CDR3 is TGTGCCAGCAGCAGACTCTCGGACACTGAAGCTTTCTTT.

The chain carries TRBV7-9 and TRBJ1-5; a weak D match, TRBD1 (6 bases). The V end was cut by 4 bases, the J end by 1 base, with 8 bases between. The CDR3 has 14 residues. Germline lookup yields CDR1 SEHNR and CDR2 FQNEAQ (reference sequence). The CDR3 DNA reads TGTGCCAGCAGCTACGGACAGAGCAATCAGCCCCAGCATTTT. Protein: CASSYGQSNQPQHF.

The V gene is TRBV4-1, the J gene TRBJ2-5; no definite D call. The CDR3 loop spans 15 amino acids. CDR1 is MGHRA and CDR2 is YSYEKL in the germline V gene. V was trimmed by 0 bases and J by 3 bases, leaving 11 bases between them. The CDR3 DNA reads as TGCGCCAGCAGCCAAGAAAACTACAAGAAAGAGACCCAGTACTTC. As protein: CASSQENYKKETQYF.

V usage is TRBV3-1 (or the pseudogene TRBV3-2) and J usage is TRBJ2-5, with TRBD1 identical over 8 bases. Unmatched junction bases numbered 2, after V lost 3 bases and J lost 2 bases. This CDR3 has 14 amino acids. CDR1 LGHDT and CDR2 YNNKEL come from the germline V gene (reference sequence). The CDR3 coding sequence is TGTGCCAGCAGCCAGCAGGGGGCACAAGAGACCCAGTACTTC. Amino acids: CASSQQGAQETQYF.

In this sample, this clone turned up a few times. This rearrangement joins TRBV1 to TRBJ1-5; no check of the table's D call, TRBD1, against the DNA was made. TRBV1 is given as a pseudogene. This CDR3 has 13 residues. CDR3 nucleotides: TGCACCAGCAGCCAGGACCAGGGATTGCCCCAGCATTTT. Translating it yields CTSSQDQGLPQHF.

The CDR3 loop is CASTPGQGAFYEQYF. CDR3 DNA: TGTGCCAGCACTCCGGGACAGGGGGCGTTCTACGAGCAGTACTTC. V gene TRBV28 combines with J gene TRBJ2-7; 12 bases line up with TRBD1. There are 15 residues in the CDR3. Germline-derived CDR1 and CDR2 are MDHEN and SYDVKM. Unmatched junction bases numbered 7, after V lost 7 bases and J lost 3 bases.

This chain connects TRBV5-1 to TRBJ1-3, with TRBD1 matching over 7 bases. The V gene's germline CDR1 is SGHRS and CDR2 YFSETQ. The CDR3 length is 15 residues. Germline trimming cut 4 bases from V and 0 bases from J; bases unmatched to any gene: 4. CDR3: CASSRTGDSGNTIYF. The CDR3 DNA is TGCGCCAGCAGCCGGACAGGAGACTCTGGAAACACCATATATTTT.

V usage is TRBV3-1 (or the pseudogene TRBV3-2) and J usage is TRBJ1-3; D is uncertain. Trimming cost V 4 bases and J 7 bases, with 17 bases left between them. The CDR3 runs 15 residues. Germline CDR1 LGHDT, CDR2 YNNKEL (reference sequence). In DNA, the CDR3 is TGTGCCAGCAGCCCCCCAGGAGGGCGAGGGAACACCATATATTTT. This encodes CASSPPGGRGNTIYF.

V is TRBV3-1 (or the pseudogene TRBV3-2) and J is TRBJ2-4; 10 nucleotides agree with TRBD2. The CDR3 contains 16 residues. The junction had 2 bases not matched to a gene; V was cut back by 0 bases and J by 3 bases. Germline CDR1 is LGHDT and CDR2 is YNNKEL (reference sequence). CDR3 sequence reads: CASSQDWTSGKNIQYF. The CDR3 region has the DNA TGTGCCAGCAGCCAAGACTGGACTAGCGGCAAAAACATTCAGTACTTC.

The chain combines TRBV6-5 with TRBJ2-7; maybe TRBD2 (5 bases). The germline V gene encodes CDR1 MNHEY and CDR2 SVGAGI. V was clipped by 1 base and J by 7 bases, with 14 bases between them. There are 14 residues in the CDR3. The DNA of the CDR3 is TGTGCCAGCAGTTACTTGAGACGGGGTGAAGAGCAGTACTTC. It translates to CASSYLRRGEEQYF.

The rearrangement links TRBV4-2 to TRBJ2-5, with D hard to call. V was pared by 0 bases and J by 1 base, with 12 bases between. CDR1 and CDR2 from the germline V gene are LGHNA and YNFKEQ. The CDR3 consists of 16 residues. The CDR3 DNA reads TGTGCCAGCAGCCAAGACCTCATCTACCCCCAAGAGACCCAGTACTTC. This translates into CASSQDLIYPQETQYF.

The chain links TRBV5-5 to TRBJ2-7, with TRBD2 matching 8 bases. The CDR3 spans 18 residues. CDR1 and CDR2 from the germline V gene are SGHKS and YYEKEE (reference sequence). V was pared by 0 bases and J by 0 bases, with 11 bases of the junction left unmatched. This chain's CDR3 is CASSLEQRTSGSSYEQYF. Written as DNA, the CDR3 is TGTGCCAGCAGCTTGGAGCAGAGAACTAGCGGCAGCTCCTACGAGCAGTACTTC. Full variable domain (remainder filled in from reference TRBV5-5 and TRBJ2-7): DAGVTQSPTHLIKTRGQQVTLRCSPISGHKSVSWYQQVLGQGPQFIFQYYEKEERGRGNFPDRFSARQFPNYSSELNVNALLLGDSALYLCASSLEQRTSGSSYEQYFGPGTRLTVT.

The genes are TRBV11-2 and TRBJ2-5, with 8 bases matching TRBD1. The V gene's germline CDR1 is SGHAT and CDR2 FQNNGV. The CDR3 runs to 16 residues. V was clipped by 6 bases and J by 4 bases; unmatched bases: 13. The CDR3 protein is CASSSGTGILAETQYF. CDR3 DNA: TGTGCCAGCAGTTCCGGGACAGGAATATTGGCAGAGACCCAGTACTTC.